This T cell receptor (beta chain) was observed in a study of T-cell reconstitution after alpha-beta-depleted transplantation in children. This clonotype was seen ten or more times. What it binds is unknown. Library preparation (for TCRbeta) was performed with unique molecular identifiers. Each CDR3 protein is one row after TCRdb ran MiXCR on the PCR reads. Found here are roughly 240,000 distinct CDR3 sequences, roughly 8.2% of them singletons; the top ten hold approximately 6.3%. Findings and caveats of the study: Some patients' high day-60 TCRbeta diversity was traced to surviving recipient T cells and thymic progenitors. At around two months after transplant, the alpha-beta T cells were reportedly derived from several hundred expanded clones that came from non-depleted graft cells. T cells produced anew were the main source of T-cell counts and diversity one year after transplant.

V lost 0 bases, J lost 7 bases, and 8 bases lay in between. Germline V lookup: CDR1 SGHDT, CDR2 YYEEEE. The CDR3 runs to 14 residues. Specimen: PBMCs, mostly from graft donor cells, collected 180 days after TCRalphabeta/CD19-depleted stem cell transplant. The rearrangement uses TRBV5-6 and TRBJ1-6, with D possibly TRBD1 on 5 matching bases. The TCR sequence derives from a male patient younger than 18 who had a stem cell transplant for acute lymphoblastic leukemia, so the T cells may come from the graft donor. The CDR3 DNA reads TGTGCCAGCAGCTTGGGGGGGTTCAATTCACCCCTCCACTTT. Amino acid sequence: CASSLGGFNSPLHF.